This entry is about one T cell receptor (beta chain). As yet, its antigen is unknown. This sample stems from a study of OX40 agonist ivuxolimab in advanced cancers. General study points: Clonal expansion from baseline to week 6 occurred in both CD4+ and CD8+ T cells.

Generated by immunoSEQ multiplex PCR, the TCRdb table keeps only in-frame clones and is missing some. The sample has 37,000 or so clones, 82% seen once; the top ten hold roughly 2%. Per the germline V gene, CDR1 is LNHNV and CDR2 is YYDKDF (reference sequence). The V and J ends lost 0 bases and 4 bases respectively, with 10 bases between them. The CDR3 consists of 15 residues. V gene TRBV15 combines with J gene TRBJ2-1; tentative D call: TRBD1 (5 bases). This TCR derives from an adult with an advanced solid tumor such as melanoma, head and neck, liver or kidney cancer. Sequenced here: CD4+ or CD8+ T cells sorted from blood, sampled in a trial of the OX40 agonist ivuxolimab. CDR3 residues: CATSRDIGAYNEQFF. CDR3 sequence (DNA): TGTGCCACCAGCAGAGATATAGGGGCATACAATGAGCAGTTCTTC.